These 24 T cell receptor beta chains originate from one sample sequenced in a study of CD8 T cells in ankylosing spondylitis. MiXCR was run by TCRdb on the 5' RACE reads, yielding one entry per CDR3 protein. The sample comprises about 160,000 distinct CDR3 sequences, 15% to 20% of which are singletons, and around 7.6% rests with the top ten. The source material was blood, either unsorted or a sorted T cell fraction (not recorded which). All receptors derive from a male donor with ankylosing spondylitis or in good health (not recorded which).

The J gene is TRBJ2-4, the V gene TRBV28; TRBD1 matches 8 bases. CDR1 MDHEN and CDR2 SYDVKM come from the germline V gene. Germline trimming cut 4 bases from V and 11 bases from J; bases unmatched to any gene: 4. The CDR3 is 12 amino acids. In DNA form, the CDR3 reads TGTGCCAGCAGTTGGGGACAGGATCTTCAGTACTTC. Translated: CASSWGQDLQYF.

In this sample, this clonotype turned up many times. The rearrangement links TRBV27 to TRBJ2-3; D unresolved. The ends were cut back, 5 bases at V and 0 bases at J, with 6 bases in the middle. Germline lookup yields CDR1 MNHEY and CDR2 SMNVEV (reference sequence). The CDR3 contains 13 residues. The CDR3 region is CASSLLSTDTQYF. The CDR3 bases are TGTGCCAGCAGTCTCCTTAGCACAGATACGCAGTATTTT.

This clonotype was picked up a small number of times. The chain is built from TRBV6-5 and TRBJ2-7, with TRBD1 matching 7 bases. Germline loops: CDR1 MNHEY, CDR2 SVGAGI. V shed 5 bases and J 4 bases; nucleotides not matched to a gene: 5. This CDR3 is built from 13 residues. The CDR3 is CASSDGTEYEQYF. For the CDR3, the DNA is TGTGCCAGCAGTGACGGGACAGAGTACGAGCAGTACTTC.

This clonotype was seen at least ten times. The chain combines TRBV12-3 or TRBV12-4 with TRBJ2-7, with D perhaps matching TRBD2 (5 bases). Trimming stripped 0 bases from V and 7 bases from J, with 19 bases between. The CDR3 spans 16 residues. CDR3 sequence: CASSLAAGAREVEQYF. Written as DNA, the CDR3 is TGTGCCAGCAGTTTAGCCGCTGGAGCCCGGGAAGTGGAGCAGTACTTC.

The table lists this clonotype with many counts. The chain recombines TRBV27 with TRBJ1-3; D possibly corresponds to TRBD1 (6 bases). The CDR3 contains 16 residues. CDR1 and CDR2 (germline): MNHEY, SMNVEV (reference sequence). Trimming took 2 bases from V and 4 from J, leaving 15 bases between them. The CDR3 loop reads CASSLPRMGAGNTIYF. The CDR3 nucleotides are TGTGCCAGCAGTTTACCGCGAATGGGGGCGGGAAACACCATATATTTT.

V is TRBV3-1 and J is TRBJ1-1, with D possibly TRBD1 on 6 matching bases. CDR1 is LGHDT and CDR2 is YNNKEL in the germline V gene (reference sequence). The CDR3 runs to 15 residues. The germline V and J ends were trimmed by 3 bases and 1 base, with 12 bases remaining between them. This CDR3 reads CASSQSGVRNTEAFF. The CDR3 DNA is TGTGCCAGCAGCCAGTCAGGGGTACGGAACACTGAAGCTTTCTTT.

This clonotype was detected ten times or more. The chain is built from TRBV10-3 and TRBJ2-1; 11 bases map to TRBD2. Per germline, CDR1 ENHRY and CDR2 SYGVKD. V gave up 4 bases and J gave up 1 base; unmatched junction bases: 3. This CDR3 contains 16 residues. CDR3 sequence reads: CAISAGTSGSYNEQFF. The CDR3 region has the DNA TGTGCCATCAGTGCTGGGACTAGCGGATCCTACAATGAGCAGTTCTTC.

The gene calls are TRBV7-9 and TRBJ2-1, with D hard to call. Germline assignment: CDR1 SEHNR and CDR2 FQNEAQ (reference sequence). Trimming left V 5 bases short and J 0 bases short, with 11 bases between. The CDR3 consists of 15 residues. The DNA for the CDR3 is TGTGCCAGCAGCCCACGGGTGAGCTCCTACAATGAGCAGTTCTTC. It translates to CASSPRVSSYNEQFF.

The chain uses TRBV11-2 and TRBJ2-3, with D unresolved. The CDR3 spans 16 residues. V lost 3 bases, J lost 2 bases, and 15 bases lay in between. Germline V CDR1 and CDR2: SGHAT, FQNNGV. The CDR3 DNA reads as TGTGCCAGCAGCTTGGTTTGGACGGATCTCACAGATACGCAGTATTTT. Translation gives CASSLVWTDLTDTQYF.

This clonotype has just a few counts. This chain uses TRBV7-9 with TRBJ2-1; 10 nucleotides match TRBD2. CDR3 size: 15 residues. Germline V gives CDR1 SEHNR, CDR2 FQNEAQ (reference sequence). V lost 0 bases and J lost 8; bases outside the gene matches: 4. The CDR3, as DNA: TGTGCCAGCAGCTTAGCAGCGGGAGGGCCACATGAGCAGTTCTTC. Protein sequence: CASSLAAGGPHEQFF.

This clonotype was counted ten times or more. The chain is built from TRBV28 and TRBJ2-3; possibly TRBD2 for D (6 bases). Germline assignment: CDR1 MDHEN and CDR2 SYDVKM. Trimming took 6 bases from V and 0 from J, leaving 13 bases between them. The CDR3 runs 15 residues. CDR3 sequence: CASRAGLSSTDTQYF. As DNA, the CDR3 is TGTGCCAGCAGGGCGGGACTCTCTAGCACAGATACGCAGTATTTT.

This clonotype was seen a few times. The V gene is TRBV29-1, the J gene TRBJ2-2; the D gene is possibly TRBD1 (7 bases). Trimming pared 4 bases from V and 2 bases from J, leaving 17 bases between. CDR3 size: 16 residues. CDR1 SQVTM and CDR2 ANQGSEA come from the germline V gene. CDR3 amino acids: CSVVAVGQENTGELFF. For the CDR3, the DNA is TGCAGCGTTGTAGCGGTTGGACAGGAAAACACCGGGGAGCTGTTTTTT.

The sample holds a few counts of this clonotype. CDR3 DNA: TGCAGTGCTCCGCCTACCCCCAACGGGGGCAATCAGCCCCAGCATTTT. Protein sequence: CSAPPTPNGGNQPQHF. The V call is TRBV20-1, the J call TRBJ1-5; D remains unclear. The V gene lost 5 bases and the J gene lost 2 bases, with 19 bases spanning the gap. This CDR3 is built from 16 residues. Per germline, CDR1 DFQATT and CDR2 SNEGSKA (reference sequence).

J is TRBJ2-7 and V is TRBV28, with a weak D call TRBD2 (5 bases). The CDR3 covers 13 residues. Per germline, CDR1 MDHEN and CDR2 SYDVKM. V dropped 9 bases and J dropped 3 bases, with 15 bases sitting between them. The CDR3 sequence is CASRAPGVYEQYF. CDR3 nucleotide sequence: TGTGCCAGTAGGGCCCCCGGGGTCTACGAGCAGTACTTC.

The chain recombines TRBV7-9 with TRBJ1-1, with D perhaps TRBD1 (6 bases). V was shortened by 5 bases and J by 5 bases, with 12 bases between the two germline ends. Germline V CDR1 and CDR2: SEHNR, FQNEAQ (reference sequence). The CDR3 length is 13 residues. CDR3 protein: CASSPQQGTEAFF. CDR3 sequence (DNA): TGTGCCAGCAGCCCGCAACAGGGTACTGAAGCTTTCTTT.

This clonotype has a handful of counts. Compared with germline, one end of the junction differs, possibly owing to a read error. The genes are TRBV5-6 and TRBJ2-5; a weak D match, TRBD2 (5 bases). CDR1 is SGHDT and CDR2 is YYEEEE in the germline V gene. The CDR3 is made up of 11 amino acids. CDR3 DNA sequence: TGTGCCAGCAGCTTGGTGGAGGATTGGGACTTC. Amino acid sequence: CASSLVEDWDF.

V gene TRBV20-1 combines with J gene TRBJ1-1, with D unclear. The CDR3 extends over 13 amino acids. V dropped 3 bases and J dropped 1 base, with 9 bases sitting between them. Germline V gene sequence: CDR1 DFQATT, CDR2 SNEGSKA (reference sequence). CDR3 protein: CSASSVPNTEAFF. Written as DNA, the CDR3 is TGCAGTGCTAGTTCAGTCCCGAACACTGAAGCTTTCTTT.

The chain is built from TRBV7-8 and TRBJ1-6; D is unresolved. Germline loops: CDR1 SGHVS, CDR2 FQNEAQ. This CDR3 has 14 residues. V was trimmed by 5 bases and J by 6 bases, leaving 11 bases between them. The CDR3 loop is CASSQDGFNSPLHF. CDR3 coding DNA: TGTGCCAGCAGCCAGGACGGATTTAATTCACCCCTCCACTTT.

This clonotype has ten or more counts. The V gene is TRBV20-1, the J gene TRBJ2-2; D may be TRBD2 (7 bases). The CDR3 extends over 15 amino acids. CDR1 and CDR2 (germline): DFQATT, SNEGSKA (reference sequence). The V end was cut by 0 bases, the J end by 6 bases, with 14 bases between. The CDR3 sequence: CSARDSGGGAGELFF. The CDR3 DNA reads TGCAGTGCTAGAGATAGTGGAGGGGGGGCCGGGGAGCTGTTTTTT.

This clonotype was recorded many times. The chain is built from TRBV12-3 or TRBV12-4 and TRBJ2-2; 8 positions agree with TRBD2. There are 15 residues in the CDR3. V dropped 8 bases and J dropped 4; count of bases not matched to a gene: 9. CDR3 sequence (DNA): TGTGCCAGCCGACCGGGGGGGTCAGGCACCGGGGAGCTGTTTTTT. Protein product: CASRPGGSGTGELFF.

The chain employs TRBV12-3 or TRBV12-4 and TRBJ2-5; TRBD2 agrees at 8 bases. V shed 1 base and J 4 bases; nucleotides not matched to a gene: 5. CDR3 length equals 15 residues. The CDR3 sequence: CASSLGRTSPETQYF. The CDR3 bases are TGTGCCAGCAGTTTAGGTCGGACTAGCCCAGAGACCCAGTACTTC.

This clonotype was counted many times. J is TRBJ2-3 and V is TRBV5-8; 8 nucleotides match TRBD1. Germline trimming cut 5 bases from V and 3 bases from J; bases unmatched to any gene: 8. CDR1 is SGHTS, CDR2 YDEGEE, per germline. The CDR3 loop spans 15 amino acids. The CDR3 DNA reads as TGTGCCAGCAGACGACGGGACAGGTTAACAGATACGCAGTATTTT. Translated, it gives CASRRRDRLTDTQYF.

This clonotype showed up many times. V is TRBV20-1 and J is TRBJ2-7, with D tentatively TRBD1 (6 bases). In germline, CDR1 is DFQATT, CDR2 SNEGSKA (reference sequence). Trimming took 2 bases from V and 2 from J, leaving 10 bases between them. This CDR3 is built from 13 residues. This chain's CDR3 is CSARTGYAYEQYF. The CDR3 nucleotides read TGCAGTGCTAGAACAGGGTATGCCTACGAGCAGTACTTC.

This sequence joins TRBV6-1 and TRBJ2-7; 12 nucleotides match TRBD2. With V trimmed by 6 bases and J by 7 bases, 7 bases remained unmatched. The CDR3 consists of 14 residues. In germline, CDR1 is MNHNS, CDR2 SASEGT. The CDR3 bases are TGTGCCAGCAGCCTAGCGGGAGGGCTTGGTGAGCAGTACTTC. This translates into CASSLAGGLGEQYF.